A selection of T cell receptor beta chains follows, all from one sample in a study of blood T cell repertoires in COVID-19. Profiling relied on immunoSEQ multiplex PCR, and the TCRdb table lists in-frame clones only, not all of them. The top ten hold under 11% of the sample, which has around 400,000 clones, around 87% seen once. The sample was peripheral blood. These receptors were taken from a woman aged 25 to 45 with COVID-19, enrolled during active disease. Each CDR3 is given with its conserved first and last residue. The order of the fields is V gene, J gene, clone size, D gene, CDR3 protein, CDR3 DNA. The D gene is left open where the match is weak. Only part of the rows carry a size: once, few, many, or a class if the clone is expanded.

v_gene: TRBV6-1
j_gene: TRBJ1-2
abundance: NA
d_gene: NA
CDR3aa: CASSERGGFYGYTF
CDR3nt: TGTGCCAGCAGTGAAAGGGGAGGCTTCTATGGCTACACCTTC

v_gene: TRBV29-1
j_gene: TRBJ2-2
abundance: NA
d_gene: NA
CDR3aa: CSVTGRGANTGELFF
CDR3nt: TGCAGCGTTACAGGGAGAGGGGCCAACACCGGGGAGCTGTTTTTT

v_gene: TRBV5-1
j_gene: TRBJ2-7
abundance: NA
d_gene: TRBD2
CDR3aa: CASSSSSGRFYEQYF
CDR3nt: TGCGCCAGCAGTTCCTCTAGCGGGAGGTTTTACGAGCAGTACTTC

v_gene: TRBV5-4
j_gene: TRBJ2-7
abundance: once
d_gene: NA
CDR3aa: CASSLGAAYEQYF
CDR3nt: TGTGCCAGCAGTCTGGGGGCCGCCTACGAGCAGTACTTC

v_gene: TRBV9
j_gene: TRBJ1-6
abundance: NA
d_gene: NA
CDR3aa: CASSGSSYNSPLHF
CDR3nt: TGTGCCAGCAGCGGGAGCTCCTATAATTCACCCCTCCACTTT

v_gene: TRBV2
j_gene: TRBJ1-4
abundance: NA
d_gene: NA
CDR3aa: CASNYRGGEKLFF
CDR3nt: TGTGCCAGCAATTACAGAGGGGGTGAAAAACTGTTTTTT

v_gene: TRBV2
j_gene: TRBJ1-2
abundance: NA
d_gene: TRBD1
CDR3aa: CASSTMTGGDGYTF
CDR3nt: TGTGCCAGCAGTACCATGACAGGGGGCGATGGCTACACCTTC

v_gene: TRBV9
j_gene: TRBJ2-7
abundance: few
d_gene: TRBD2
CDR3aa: CASSVGLAAYEQYF
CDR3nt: TGTGCCAGCAGCGTAGGACTAGCGGCCTACGAGCAGTACTTC

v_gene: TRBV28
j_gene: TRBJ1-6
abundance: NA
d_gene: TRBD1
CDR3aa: CASSSTGFRSSYNSPLHF
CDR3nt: TGTGCCAGCAGTTCGACAGGGTTTAGGAGCTCCTATAATTCACCCCTCCACTTT

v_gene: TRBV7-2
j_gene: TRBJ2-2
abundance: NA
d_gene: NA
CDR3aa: CASSLGIGGINTGELFF
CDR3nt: TGTGCCAGCAGCTTAGGGATAGGCGGGATAAACACCGGGGAGCTGTTTTTT

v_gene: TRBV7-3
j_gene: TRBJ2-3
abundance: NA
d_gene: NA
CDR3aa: CASSPSSTDTQYF
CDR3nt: TGTGCCAGCAGTCCTAGTTCCACAGATACGCAGTATTTT

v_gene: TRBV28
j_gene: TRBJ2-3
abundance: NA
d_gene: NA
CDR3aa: CASSPWTSGADTQYF
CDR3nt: TGTGCCAGCAGTCCCTGGACCTCAGGGGCAGATACGCAGTATTTT

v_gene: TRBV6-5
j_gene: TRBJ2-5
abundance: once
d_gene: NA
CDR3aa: CASSYGGETQYF
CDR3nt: TGTGCCAGCAGTTACGGGGGGGAGACCCAGTACTTC

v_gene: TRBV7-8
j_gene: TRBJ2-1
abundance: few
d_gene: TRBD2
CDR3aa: CASSLEASGINEQFF
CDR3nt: TGTGCCAGCAGCTTAGAGGCTAGCGGGATCAATGAGCAGTTCTTC

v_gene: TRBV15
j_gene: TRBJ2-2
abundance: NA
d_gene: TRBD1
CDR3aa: CATGQGEAGELFF
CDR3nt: TGTGCCACCGGACAGGGGGAAGCCGGGGAGCTGTTTTTT

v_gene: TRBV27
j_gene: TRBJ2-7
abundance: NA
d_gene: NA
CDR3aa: CASSKRPSVYEQYF
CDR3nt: TGTGCCAGCAGTAAACGCCCTAGCGTCTACGAGCAGTACTTC

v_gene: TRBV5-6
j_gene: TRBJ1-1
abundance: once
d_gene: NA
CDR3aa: CASSLDGGWTEAFF
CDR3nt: TGTGCCAGCAGCTTGGATGGGGGCTGGACTGAAGCTTTCTTT

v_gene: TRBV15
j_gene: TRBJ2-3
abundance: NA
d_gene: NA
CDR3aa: CATRSGSSTDTQYF
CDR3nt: TGTGCCACCAGGTCCGGGTCGAGCACAGATACGCAGTATTTT

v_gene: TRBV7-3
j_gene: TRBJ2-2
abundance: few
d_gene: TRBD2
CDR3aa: CASSPNSGGVGELFF
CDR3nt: TGTGCCAGCAGCCCAAATAGCGGGGGAGTCGGGGAGCTGTTTTTT

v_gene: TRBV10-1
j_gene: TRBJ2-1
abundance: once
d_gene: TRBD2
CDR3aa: CASSFRLAGVYNEQFF
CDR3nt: TGCGCCAGCAGTTTTAGACTAGCGGGAGTCTACAATGAGCAGTTCTTC

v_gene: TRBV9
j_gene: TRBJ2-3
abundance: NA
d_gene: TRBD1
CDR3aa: CASSPGTGAEGTQYF
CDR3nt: TGTGCCAGCAGCCCAGGGACAGGGGCCGAGGGTACGCAGTATTTT

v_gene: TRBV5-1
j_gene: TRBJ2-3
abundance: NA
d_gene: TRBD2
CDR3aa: CASSPSPGGGTQYF
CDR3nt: TGCGCCAGCAGCCCCTCTCCGGGGGGGGGTACGCAGTATTTT

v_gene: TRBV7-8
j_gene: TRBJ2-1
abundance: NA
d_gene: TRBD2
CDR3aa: CASSLEAGGQYNEQFF
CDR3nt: TGTGCCAGCAGCTTAGAGGCGGGAGGGCAATACAATGAGCAGTTCTTC

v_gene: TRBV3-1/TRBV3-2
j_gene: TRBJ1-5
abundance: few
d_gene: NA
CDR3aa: CASSQGRGSNQPQHF
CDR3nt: TGTGCCAGCAGCCAAGGGAGGGGTAGCAATCAGCCCCAGCATTTT

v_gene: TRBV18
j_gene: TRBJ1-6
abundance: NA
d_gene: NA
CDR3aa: CASSPQGARSPLHF
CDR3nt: TGTGCCAGCTCACCACAAGGGGCTCGATCACCCCTCCACTTT

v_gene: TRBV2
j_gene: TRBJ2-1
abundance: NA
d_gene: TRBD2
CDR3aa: CASSTTSPRSYNEQFF
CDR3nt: TGTGCCAGCAGCACGACTAGCCCCCGCTCCTACAATGAGCAGTTCTTC

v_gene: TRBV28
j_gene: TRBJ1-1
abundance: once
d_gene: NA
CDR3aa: CATRVGGKNTEAFF
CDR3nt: TGTGCCACCCGGGTAGGAGGGAAGAACACTGAAGCTTTCTTT

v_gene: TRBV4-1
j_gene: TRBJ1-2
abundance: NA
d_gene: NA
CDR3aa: CASSHGTRVLYGYTF
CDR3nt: TGCGCCAGCAGCCACGGAACCAGGGTACTTTATGGCTACACCTTC

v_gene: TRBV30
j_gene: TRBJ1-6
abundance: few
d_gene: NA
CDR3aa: CAWKDTRHSPLHF
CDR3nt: TGTGCCTGGAAGGACACGAGGCATTCACCCCTCCACTTT

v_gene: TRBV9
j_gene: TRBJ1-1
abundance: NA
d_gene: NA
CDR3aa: CASSSYLDSEAFF
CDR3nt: TGTGCCAGCAGCTCGTACCTGGACAGTGAAGCTTTCTTT

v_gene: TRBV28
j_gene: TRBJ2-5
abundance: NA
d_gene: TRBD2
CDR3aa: CASSSHTSGQETQYF
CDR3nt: TGTGCCAGCAGTTCGCATACTAGCGGCCAAGAGACCCAGTACTTC

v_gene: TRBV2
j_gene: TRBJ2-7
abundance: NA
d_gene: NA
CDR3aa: CASTYSGSAYEQYF
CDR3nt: TGTGCCAGCACGTACAGCGGAAGTGCCTACGAGCAGTACTTC

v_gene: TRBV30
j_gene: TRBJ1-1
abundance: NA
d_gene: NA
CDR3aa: CAWSTGRTEAFF
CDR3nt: TGTGCCTGGAGTACAGGGCGGACTGAAGCTTTCTTT

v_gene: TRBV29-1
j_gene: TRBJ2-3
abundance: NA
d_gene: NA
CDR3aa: CSYSFPDTQYF
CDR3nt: TGCAGCTACTCCTTCCCCGATACGCAGTATTTT

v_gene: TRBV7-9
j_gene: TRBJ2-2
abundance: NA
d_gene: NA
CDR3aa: CASSLNRATGELFF
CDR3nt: TGTGCCAGCAGCTTAAACAGGGCCACCGGGGAGCTGTTTTTT

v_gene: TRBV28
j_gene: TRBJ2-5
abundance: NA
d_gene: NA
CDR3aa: CASPPAGSAGETQYF
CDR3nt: TGTGCCAGCCCCCCTGCTGGGTCCGCGGGAGAGACCCAGTACTTC

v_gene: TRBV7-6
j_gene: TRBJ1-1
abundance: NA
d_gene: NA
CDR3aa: CASSPGTEAFF
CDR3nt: TGTGCCAGCAGCCCGGGGACTGAAGCTTTCTTT

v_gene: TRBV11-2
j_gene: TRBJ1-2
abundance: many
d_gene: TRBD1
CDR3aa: CASSSQQGAGGYTF
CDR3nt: TGTGCCAGCAGCTCACAACAGGGGGCCGGTGGCTACACCTTC

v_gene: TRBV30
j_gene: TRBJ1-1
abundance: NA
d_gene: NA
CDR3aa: CAWSVSGRQNTEAFF
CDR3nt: TGTGCCTGGAGTGTATCTGGCAGACAGAACACTGAAGCTTTCTTT

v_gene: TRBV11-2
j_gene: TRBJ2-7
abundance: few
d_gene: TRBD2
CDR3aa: CASSLASGRIYEQYF
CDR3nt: TGTGCCAGCAGCTTAGCTAGCGGGAGAATCTACGAGCAGTACTTC

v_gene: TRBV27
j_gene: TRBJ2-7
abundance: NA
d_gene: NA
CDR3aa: CASSPDTSYEQYF
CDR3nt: TGTGCCAGCTCGCCGGACACTTCCTACGAGCAGTACTTC

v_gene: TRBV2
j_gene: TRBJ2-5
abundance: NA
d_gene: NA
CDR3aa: CASSATSQETQYF
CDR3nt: TGTGCCAGCAGCGCCACTAGCCAAGAGACCCAGTACTTC

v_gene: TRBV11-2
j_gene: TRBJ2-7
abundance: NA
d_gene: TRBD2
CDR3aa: CASSHPAGGIHEQYF
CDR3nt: TGTGCCAGCAGCCACCCTGCGGGAGGGATCCACGAGCAGTACTTC

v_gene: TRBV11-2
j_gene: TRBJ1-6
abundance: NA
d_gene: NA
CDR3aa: CASSSGGTSSPLHF
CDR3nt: TGTGCCAGCAGCTCAGGTGGCACAAGTTCACCCCTCCACTTT

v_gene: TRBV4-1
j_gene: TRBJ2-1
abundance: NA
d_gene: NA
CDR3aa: CASSPLPRDEQFF
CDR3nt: TGCGCCAGCAGCCCTTTACCGAGGGATGAGCAGTTCTTC

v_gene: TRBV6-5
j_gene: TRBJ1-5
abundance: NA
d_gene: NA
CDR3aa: CASSYSRGGNQPQHF
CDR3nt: TGTGCCAGCAGTTACTCGCGGGGGGGCAATCAGCCCCAGCATTTT

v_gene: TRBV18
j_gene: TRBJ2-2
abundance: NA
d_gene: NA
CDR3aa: CASSPPGRGIGELFF
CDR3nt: TGTGCCAGCTCACCACCGGGTCGGGGGATCGGGGAGCTGTTTTTT

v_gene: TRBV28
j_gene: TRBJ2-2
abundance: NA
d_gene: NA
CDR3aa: CASHAHGGADTGELFF
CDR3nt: TGTGCCAGCCACGCCCATGGGGGCGCCGACACCGGGGAGCTGTTTTTT

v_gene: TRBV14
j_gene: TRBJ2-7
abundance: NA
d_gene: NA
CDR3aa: CASSQLPYEQYF
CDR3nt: TGTGCCAGCAGCCAACTCCCCTACGAGCAGTACTTC

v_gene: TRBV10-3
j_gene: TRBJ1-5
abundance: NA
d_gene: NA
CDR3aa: CAISGDNQPQHF
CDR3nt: TGTGCCATCAGTGGCGACAATCAGCCCCAGCATTTT

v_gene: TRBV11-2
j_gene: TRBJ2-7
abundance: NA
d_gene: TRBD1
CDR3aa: CASSLDHGTVYEQYF
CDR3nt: TGTGCCAGCAGCTTAGATCATGGGACAGTTTACGAGCAGTACTTC

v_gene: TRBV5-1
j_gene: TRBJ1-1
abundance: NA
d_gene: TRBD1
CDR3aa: CASSFTQGGLTEAFF
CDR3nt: TGCGCCAGCAGCTTTACACAGGGGGGCCTCACTGAAGCTTTCTTT

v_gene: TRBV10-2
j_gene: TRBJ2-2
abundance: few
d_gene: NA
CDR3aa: CASSDRPGIAGELFF
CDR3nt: TGCGCCAGCAGTGACCGACCAGGGATAGCCGGGGAGCTGTTTTTT